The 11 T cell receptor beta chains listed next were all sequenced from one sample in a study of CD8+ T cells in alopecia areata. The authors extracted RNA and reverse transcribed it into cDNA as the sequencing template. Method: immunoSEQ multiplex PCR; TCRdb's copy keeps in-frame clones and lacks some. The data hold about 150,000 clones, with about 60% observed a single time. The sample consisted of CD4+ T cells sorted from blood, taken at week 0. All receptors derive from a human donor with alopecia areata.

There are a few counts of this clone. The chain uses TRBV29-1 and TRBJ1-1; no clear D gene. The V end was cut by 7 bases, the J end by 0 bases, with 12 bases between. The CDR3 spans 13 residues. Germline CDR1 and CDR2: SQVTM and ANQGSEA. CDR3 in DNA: TGCAGCGCGCACATACAGATGAACACTGAAGCTTTCTTT. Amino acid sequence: CSAHIQMNTEAFF.

The CDR3 DNA reads as TGCGCCAGCAGCTTGGGGACTAGCGGGACCACAGATACGCAGTATTTT. Its protein is CASSLGTSGTTDTQYF. V is TRBV5-1 and J is TRBJ2-3, with 12 bases fitting TRBD2. This CDR3 comprises 16 residues. With 0 bases clipped from V and 2 bases from J, the junction kept 1 base outside the gene matches. Germline V gene lookup returns CDR1 SGHRS and CDR2 YFSETQ.

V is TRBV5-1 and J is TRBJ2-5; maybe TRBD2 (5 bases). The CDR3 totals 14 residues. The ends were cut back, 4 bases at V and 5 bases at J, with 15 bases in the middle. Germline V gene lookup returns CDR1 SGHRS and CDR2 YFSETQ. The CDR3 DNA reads TGCGCCAGCAGCCCGGGGTCCCAACGGGAGACCCAGTACTTC. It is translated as CASSPGSQRETQYF. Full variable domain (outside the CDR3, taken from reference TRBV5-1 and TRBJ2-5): KAGVTQTPRYLIKTRGQQVTLSCSPISGHRSVSWYQQTPGQGLQFLFEYFSETQRNKGNFPGRFSGRQFSNSRSEMNVSTLELGDSALYLCASSPGSQRETQYFGPGTRLLVL.

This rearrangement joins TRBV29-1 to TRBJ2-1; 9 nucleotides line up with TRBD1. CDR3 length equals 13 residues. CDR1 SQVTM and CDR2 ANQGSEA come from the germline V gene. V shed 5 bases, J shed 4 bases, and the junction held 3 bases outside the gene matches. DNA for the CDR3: TGCAGCGTTCTCGGGACAGGGTACAATGAGCAGTTCTTC. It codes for CSVLGTGYNEQFF.

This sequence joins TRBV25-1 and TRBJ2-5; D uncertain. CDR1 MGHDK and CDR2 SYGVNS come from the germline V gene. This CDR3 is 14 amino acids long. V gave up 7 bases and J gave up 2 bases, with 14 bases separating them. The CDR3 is CASKSLTEQETQYF. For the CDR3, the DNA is TGTGCCAGCAAGTCCTTAACAGAGCAAGAGACCCAGTACTTC.

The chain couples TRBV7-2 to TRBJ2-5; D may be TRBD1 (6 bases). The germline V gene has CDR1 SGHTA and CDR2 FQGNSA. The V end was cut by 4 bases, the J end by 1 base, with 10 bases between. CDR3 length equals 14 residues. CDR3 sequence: CASSSQGTQETQYF. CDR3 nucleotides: TGTGCCAGCAGCTCACAGGGAACCCAAGAGACCCAGTACTTC.

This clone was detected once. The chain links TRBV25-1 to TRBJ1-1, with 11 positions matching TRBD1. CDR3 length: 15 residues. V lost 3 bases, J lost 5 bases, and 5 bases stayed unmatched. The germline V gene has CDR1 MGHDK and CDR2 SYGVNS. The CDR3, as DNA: TGTGCCAGCAGTGACGGGACAGGGGGACGGACTGAAGCTTTCTTT. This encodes CASSDGTGGRTEAFF.

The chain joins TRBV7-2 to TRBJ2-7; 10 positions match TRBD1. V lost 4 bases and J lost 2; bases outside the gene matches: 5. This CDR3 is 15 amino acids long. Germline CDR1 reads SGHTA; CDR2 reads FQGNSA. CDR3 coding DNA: TGTGCCAGCAGCTACACCGGGACAGGGGCCTACGAGCAGTACTTC. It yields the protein CASSYTGTGAYEQYF.

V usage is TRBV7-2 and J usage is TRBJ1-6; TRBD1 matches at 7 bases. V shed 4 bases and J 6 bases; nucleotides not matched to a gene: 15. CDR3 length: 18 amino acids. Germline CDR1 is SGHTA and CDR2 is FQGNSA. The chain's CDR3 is CASSSRLQGVSGNSPLHF. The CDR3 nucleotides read TGTGCCAGCAGCTCAAGACTCCAGGGGGTTAGTGGTAATTCACCCCTCCACTTT.

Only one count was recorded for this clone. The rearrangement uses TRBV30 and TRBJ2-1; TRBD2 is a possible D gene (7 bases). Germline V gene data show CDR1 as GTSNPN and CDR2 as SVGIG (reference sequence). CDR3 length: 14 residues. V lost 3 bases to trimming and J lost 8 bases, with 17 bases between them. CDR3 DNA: TGTGCCTGGAGCGGCGGGGGCAGCCGTCATGAGCAGTTCTTC. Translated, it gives CAWSGGGSRHEQFF.

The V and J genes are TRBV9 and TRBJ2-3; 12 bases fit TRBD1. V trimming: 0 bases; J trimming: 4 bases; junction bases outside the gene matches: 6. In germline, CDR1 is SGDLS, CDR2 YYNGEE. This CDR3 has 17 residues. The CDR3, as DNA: TGTGCCAGCAGCGTAGAGGGACAGGGGGCGCTCCCAGATACGCAGTATTTT. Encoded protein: CASSVEGQGALPDTQYF.